Reported below is one TCR beta chain. In this sample, this clonotype turned up a few times. Its antigen is unknown. Base qualities are not provided; no much larger clone lies one nucleotide away. The sample originates from a study of human T cells and chemical hapten exposure listed by TCRdb under 2021. Broadly, across the study: For sensitization, 2% DPC in acetone was applied to a roughly 2 cm by roughly 2 cm area of upper inner arm skin. Libraries were pooled for sequencing, and per-sample TCR yields varied mainly because of small differences in library volumes within the pool. Weekly therapeutic DPC doses were additionally applied to the scalp of patients throughout the roughly 25-week study period. Patch testing was performed on the upper back with Finn chambers containing 0.01% DPC, and the patch tests were scored after 6 days according to International Contact Dermatitis Research Group standards. Blood was sampled from patients pre-sensitization (week 0) and at 2, 6 and about 24 weeks after DPC sensitization. Most of the patients in the cohort were female, and the cohort covered alopecia areata with under or over 50% scalp involvement, alopecia totalis and alopecia universalis. Blood for TCR sequencing was provided by twenty-nine alopecia patients at one to four time points (pre-sensitization, 2, 6 and 24 weeks). This study followed changes in the peripheral blood TCR repertoire in vivo during primary and secondary sensitization of alopecia patients to the hapten diphenylcyclopropenone (DPC).

To prepare the library, RACE was applied. Sequencing used a NextSeq 500. During library preparation, unique molecular identifiers were attached to individual cDNA molecules so that TCRs could be counted in a quantitative, reproducible way. From each blood RNA sample, both TCR alpha and TCR beta chains were sequenced. The original pipeline was this. The median number of TCRs per sample was roughly 100,000, ranging from 23,224 to 690,600. The Decombinator software suite was used to annotate the V, J and CDR3 of the TCR reads. Every sample was subsampled to the same number of TCRs (28,000) for the PS versus PT1 abundance plots. Expanded TCRs were defined as absent before sensitization and observed at least eight times at the 2-week time point. The raw public reads went through TCRdb reprocessing: fastp at Q25, MiXCR clone calling, in-frame beta chains kept. Every distinct CDR3 protein forms one entry, paired with its most common genes and DNA. The V and J calls were determined by TCRdb, not by the authors. The sample records 95,000 to 150,000 distinct CDR3 sequences, approximately 15% of which are singletons. 0.9% to 0.95% of the sample belongs to the ten largest clones.

The label giving this sample's time point can be read as: patch test 1, 2 weeks after DPC sensitization. What the treatment or condition label conveys for this sample: therapeutic diphenylcyclopropenone sensitization with weekly scalp DPC. At every patch-test visit, the blood draw took place before the patch test was put on. Patients were considered eligible if aged 18 to 70, diagnosed with alopecia and deemed suitable for DPC therapy, and patients were excluded if pregnant. Total RNA was isolated from unfractionated whole blood collected in Tempus Blood RNA tubes. Broader findings and caveats from the paper: After repeated subsampling, changes were observed in the strength of the expansion versus patch-test correlation and in the threshold at which the correlation became significant. Because every patient had alopecia, a presumed autoimmune disease, the patients' immune response might differ from that of healthy individuals. Expanded TCRs formed significantly more large CDR3 similarity clusters than pre-sensitization or healthy control sets, consistent with antigen-driven responses. The number of TCRs above 1 in 1000 frequency did not change with DPC sensitization; there was no evidence of global repertoire structure alterations. Patch test score correlated positively with the number of PT1 expanded TCRs, reaching significance at thresholds 8, 16 and 32 but not at 4.

The germline V and J ends show losses of 5 bases and 0 bases respectively, and no gene match explains 3 bases of the junction. CDR3 length: 15 amino acids, cysteine to phenylalanine. The CDR3 DNA has 45 bases and is translated from base 1. CDR1 and CDR2 (SGHTA, FQGNSA) derive from the germline V gene. Here the chain combines TRBV7-2 and TRBJ2-2; the junction holds 7 bases that match TRBD2. The sequence was obtained from a man aged 18 to 29 with alopecia areata. Some clones in this sample may be carry-over from other donors' samples. Sample: whole blood, taken in connection with sensitization to the hapten diphenylcyclopropenone (DPC). CDR3 protein: CASSRLASNTGELFF. The base sequence is TGTGCCAGCAGCAGACTAGCCTCGAACACCGGGGAGCTGTTTTTT.